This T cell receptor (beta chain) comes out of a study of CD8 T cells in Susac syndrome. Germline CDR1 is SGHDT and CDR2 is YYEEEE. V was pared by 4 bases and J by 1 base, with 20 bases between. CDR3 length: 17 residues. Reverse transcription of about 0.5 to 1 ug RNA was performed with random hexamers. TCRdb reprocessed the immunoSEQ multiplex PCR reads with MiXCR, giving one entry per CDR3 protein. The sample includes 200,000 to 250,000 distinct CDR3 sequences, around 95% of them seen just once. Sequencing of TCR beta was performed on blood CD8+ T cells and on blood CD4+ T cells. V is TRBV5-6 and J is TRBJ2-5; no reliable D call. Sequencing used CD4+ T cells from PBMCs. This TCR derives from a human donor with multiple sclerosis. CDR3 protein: CASSGRRVRLTQETQYF. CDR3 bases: TGTGCCAGCAGCGGACGACGGGTCCGCTTAACCCAAGAGACCCAGTACTTC.